This T cell receptor beta chain was sequenced for a study of cytomegalovirus exposure and HLA in healthy donors (dated by TCRdb to 2015 to 2018). About the investigation overall: According to a later analysis, one platform produced both the roughly 120 validation repertoires and the 666 repertoires of the first cohort. The aim of the study was to test whether cataloging public T cell receptors could identify signatures of past pathogen exposure. In addition to the first cohort of around 670 subjects, a separate validation cohort of 130 or so different subjects was used. The study combined high-throughput TCR immunosequencing, statistical association of individual TCRs with disease status, and machine learning to predict cytomegalovirus infection status. Overall study results and their limits: A few of the identified cytomegalovirus-associated TCR beta chains were confirmed in vitro to be specific for cytomegalovirus antigens. In a later analysis, TCRs clustered in the first cohort were found to also tend to co-occur in the approximately 110 validation repertoires, with 94% of cluster scores above 0. The classifier was reported to diagnose cytomegalovirus status with high specificity and sensitivity in both the original and validation cohorts. Most TCR sequences were observed very rarely across donors, whereas some public TCRs were present in many individuals. The validation cohort had no HLA typing available for a later analysis, so co-occurrence within that cohort was assessed over all 120 repertoires. The authors suggested that the approach could potentially be extended to other disease states and immunological phenotypes. The study listed 164 TCR beta chains as associated with cytomegalovirus.

The method was the immunoSEQ multiplex PCR assay. Concerning the study's data processing: A statistical classification framework was built to diagnose cytomegalovirus status from the catalog of TCR beta chain sequences. The table was pulled from immuneACCESS by TCRdb, which kept in-frame rearrangements only. Such tables lose some clones; where checked, under half of the loss comes from unresolved V genes, and the rest has no known cause. V and J calls and clone size are those listed in that table; D and trimming were worked out from the DNA. The sample data list about 79,000 clones, and 93% of these were observed just once. The ten largest clones take up approximately 3.8% of the sample. The donors belonged to the validation cohort of around 120 subjects, which was separate from the roughly 670-subject first cohort. Trimming removed 4 bases from V and 4 bases from J, leaving 13 bases between the germline ends. The CDR3 goes from the cysteine to the phenylalanine over 14 residues. The kept DNA is CDR3 alone, 42 bases in frame from the first base. CDR1 is given as SGHDN and CDR2 as FVKESK, both from the germline V gene.

With respect to this clone: Its specific antigen is unknown. The record has no base qualities; no much larger clone is one base away.

Material for sequencing was PBMCs. The sequence derives from a woman between 25 and 40 years old in good health and CMV-seronegative. The rearrangement joined TRBV14 to TRBJ1-1; TRBD1 is a weak D gene call, 5 bases matching. Read as DNA, the sequence is TGTGCCAGCAGCCCGACAGAAGTTGCCACTGAAGCTTTCTTT. Its amino acids are CASSPTEVATEAFF.